This TCR beta chain was identified during a study of shared clonotypes between healthy human individuals. The study, taken as a whole, reports: Across a handful of donors, naive CD4 shared 5% to 6.5%, naive CD8 under 4%, memory CD4 roughly 2.1%, memory CD8 more than 0.35%. Few donors restricted represented genetic and exposure-history diversity. The sole specimen, blood, was sampled, and tissue repertoires likely differ.

With V trimmed by 3 bases and J by 3 bases, 7 bases remained unmatched. CDR3 length: 15 residues. CDR1 is SGHDT, CDR2 YYEEEE, per germline. Produced via immunoSEQ multiplex PCR; TCRdb's table is partial and in-frame only. Counted here are about 2,100,000 clones, approximately 94% occurring once; the ten biggest clones make up more than 1.5%. CD45RO-negative cells were positively selected for CCR7, leaving out terminally differentiated effector memory CD45RA+ cells. This clone was seen a single time. Its antigen is currently unknown. The TCR was taken from a man between 18 and 29 years old in good health. Some clones in this sample may be carry-over from other donors' samples. J is TRBJ2-7 and V is TRBV5-6, with TRBD1 matching 9 bases. Sample: naive CD8+ T cells from PBMCs. CDR3 sequence reads: CASSSTGGGIYEQYF. CDR3 DNA sequence: TGTGCCAGCAGCTCTACAGGGGGCGGCATCTACGAGCAGTACTTC.